This record concerns one T cell receptor (beta chain) sequence. The data originate from a study of response to subunit inactivated influenza vaccine. CDR3 length: 15 residues. Germline V gene sequence: CDR1 DFQATT, CDR2 SNEGSKA (reference sequence). Trimming stripped 1 base from V and 9 bases from J, with 19 bases between. Via MiXCR, TCRdb re-called the RT-PCR reads, giving one row per CDR3 protein. Altogether 150,000 to 200,000 distinct CDR3 sequences are present, approximately 12% being singletons, with the ten largest covering 29%. The sample also formed part of further work on T cells expressing NK-cell markers. That study reports: In generating TCR beta cDNA, 5'RACE template switching with UMIs was used.

The chain has TRBV20-1 and TRBJ2-1; TRBD2 might be the D (6 bases). The sequence was collected from a man between 50 and 59 years old who received an inactivated influenza vaccine. The starting material was CD8+ T cells sorted from PBMCs, obtained approximately 13 days after vaccination. Written as DNA, the CDR3 is TGCAGTGCTAGAGGCCGGGAGAACACTGCGGGTGAGCAGTTCTTC. Protein: CSARGRENTAGEQFF.